This T cell receptor (beta chain) came from a study of shared clonotypes between healthy human individuals. Overall study context: CD4 naive cells filled three plates per donor, CD4 memory three, CD8 naive two and CD8 memory one.

Only in-frame clones appear in the TCRdb table, and some are missing; sequencing was by immunoSEQ multiplex PCR. The sample consists of around 2.1 million clones, nearly 97% of them appearing once. CD4+ cell separation produced CD45RA+ naive and CD45RA-negative memory subsets. Whole-study findings and limits: Some clonotypes were shared by all four sorted-subset donors, while others were not shared. The non-shared ones had lower generation probabilities than the shared ones.

With respect to this clone: Its cognate antigen is unknown.

What was sequenced was naive CD4+ T cells sorted from blood. Stated subset: CD45RA+ positively selected. The sequence was obtained from a man younger than 30 in good health.

In nucleotides, the CDR3 is TGTGCCAGCAGCTTAGGTTGGGCCTATTCACCCCTCCACTTT. The encoded protein is CASSLGWAYSPLHF. This sequence joins TRBV7-2 and TRBJ1-6; no clear D. This CDR3 contains 14 residues. In germline, CDR1 is SGHTA, CDR2 FQGNSA. V was clipped by 1 base and J by 8 bases, with 9 bases between them.